This T cell receptor (beta chain) was obtained from a study of cytomegalovirus exposure and HLA in healthy donors. Study results and caveats: The authors later linked a missense DCLRE1C variant to TCR beta V- and J-gene trimming. The study listed roughly 150 cytomegalovirus-associated TCR beta chains. Among the CMV-associated chains, a few were confirmed in vitro as specific for CMV antigens.

The donors comprised healthy bone marrow donors. The PCR had 60 Vbeta and 13 Jbeta primers. This table comes from immunoSEQ multiplex PCR, and its TCRdb copy is limited to in-frame clones, with some not included. Among 120,000 to 150,000 clones, around 75% were seen once, and the ten largest hold 1.5% to 2%. This clone has more than one count but fewer than ten. Its matching antigen is unknown. With V trimmed by 1 base and J by 4 bases, 2 bases remained unmatched. In germline, CDR1 is MGHRA, CDR2 YSYEKL. This CDR3 region has 15 residues. The specimen was PBMCs. The chain uses TRBV4-1 and TRBJ2-2; 8 nucleotides agree with TRBD1. The origin of this receptor is a woman in her thirties in good health and CMV-seronegative. DNA for the CDR3: TGCGCCAGCAGCCAAGGACAGGGGAGCACCGGGGAGCTGTTTTTT. This codes for CASSQGQGSTGELFF.